The T cell receptor beta chain under discussion was sequenced for a study of T cell changes during pregnancy in multiple sclerosis. A single count supports this clone. Libraries were prepared by immunoSEQ multiplex PCR; TCRdb keeps only in-frame clonotypes and omits some of them. In the table there are around 97,000 clones, around 91% of which are singletons. From germline, CDR1 is MNHNS and CDR2 SASEGT. CDR3 length: 15 residues. V was cut by 1 base and J by 4 bases, with 11 bases left in between. This sequence originates from a female donor with multiple sclerosis, enrolled in a pregnancy study. The sample consisted of peripheral blood, taken after pregnancy. The chain carries TRBV6-1 and TRBJ1-5; TRBD1 is a possible D gene (5 bases). The CDR3 nucleotides read TGTGCCAGCAGTGAAGGAACGACAGATAATCAGCCCCAGCATTTT. As protein: CASSEGTTDNQPQHF.